The 18 T cell receptor beta chains below come from one sample, sequenced in a study of regulatory T cells in long-lasting Graves disease. With iRepertoire HTBI primers and Arm-PCR of CDR3 regions, TCR beta libraries were built. TCRdb re-analysed the multiplex PCR reads in MiXCR, keeping a single row per CDR3 protein. The table lists about 430,000 distinct CDR3 sequences, around 23% of them singletons, with roughly an eighth in the top ten. Time point in this sample: persistent/refractory GD, antithyroid drugs over 5 years with positive TRAb. RNA isolated from PBMCs was used to make the TCR library. Material: peripheral blood mononuclear cells (PBMCs), obtained when the disease was refractory, from a patient treated with antithyroid drugs. These receptors originate from a female donor with Graves disease.

The rearrangement joins TRBV3-1 to TRBJ1-1; no definite D call. Deletions cut 1 base from V and 1 base from J, with 7 bases between. Germline assignment: CDR1 LGHDT and CDR2 YNNKEL (reference sequence). The CDR3 sequence is 14 residues long. CDR3 amino acids: CASSQGGGNTEAFF. The CDR3 nucleotides are TGTGCCAGCAGCCAAGGGGGAGGGAACACTGAAGCTTTCTTT.

This clonotype has at least ten counts. The chain employs TRBV2 and TRBJ1-4, with no clear D. V was clipped by 5 bases and J by 7 bases, with 17 bases between them. Germline V lookup: CDR1 SNHLY, CDR2 FYNNEI. The CDR3 is 15 residues long. CDR3 DNA sequence: TGTGCCAGCAGTCCCTCCCGGGGAGGAAGTGAAAAACTGTTTTTT. This gives the protein CASSPSRGGSEKLFF.

The CDR3 here is CASTFQGERYEQYF. CDR3 coding DNA: TGTGCCAGCACCTTCCAGGGAGAAAGATACGAGCAGTACTTC. The chain uses TRBV7-9 and TRBJ2-7; either TRBD1 or TRBD2 may supply D (5 bases each). CDR1 and CDR2 (germline): SEHNR, FQNEAQ (reference sequence). The CDR3 contains 14 residues. With 7 bases removed from V and 4 bases from J, the gap between germline ends came to 17 bases.

This clonotype was seen at least ten times. This chain links TRBV2 with TRBJ1-4; perhaps TRBD1 as D (5 bases). Between the trimmed V and J ends, which lost 8 bases and 5 bases, there was a span of 15 bases. Germline V gene lookup returns CDR1 SNHLY and CDR2 FYNNEI. This CDR3 comprises 14 residues. CDR3 sequence (DNA): TGTGCCAGCGTGGGGGGACGGACGAATGAAAAACTGTTTTTT. Translating it yields CASVGGRTNEKLFF.

This clonotype showed up just a few times. In nucleotides, the CDR3 is TGCAGTGCTTACCCGGGACAGGGGGGAACTGAAGCTTTCTTT. Encoded protein: CSAYPGQGGTEAFF. This chain links TRBV20-1 with TRBJ1-1, with 11 bases identical to TRBD1. J was trimmed by 5 bases and V by 5 bases; bases with no gene match: 7. The germline V gene has CDR1 DFQATT and CDR2 SNEGSKA (reference sequence). This CDR3 has 14 residues.

A single count supports this clonotype. V and J are TRBV7-9 and TRBJ1-3; D possibly corresponds to TRBD1 (5 bases). Germline lookup yields CDR1 SEHNR and CDR2 FQNEAQ (reference sequence). This CDR3 has 16 residues. With 5 bases removed from V and 0 bases from J, the gap between germline ends came to 14 bases. CDR3 nucleotide sequence: TGTGCCAGCAGCGATTCCGGGGCCCACTCTGGAAACACCATATATTTT. It translates to CASSDSGAHSGNTIYF. Full variable domain (rest looked up from reference TRBV7-9 and TRBJ1-3): DTGVSQNPRHKITKRGQNVTFRCDPISEHNRLYWYRQTLGQGPEFLTYFQNEAQLEKSRLLSDRFSAERPKGSFSTLEIQRTEQGDSAMYLCASSDSGAHSGNTIYFGEGSWLTVV.

This clonotype was seen at least ten times. CDR3 DNA sequence: TGTGCCAGCACCCTAGGGAGGGGAGGTACCTACGAGCAGTACTTC. Translation gives CASTLGRGGTYEQYF. The rearrangement joins TRBV6-1 to TRBJ2-7, with TRBD2 identical over 7 bases. Germline V gene sequence: CDR1 MNHNS, CDR2 SASEGT. This CDR3 is built from 15 residues. The junction had 11 bases not matched to a gene; V was cut back by 7 bases and J by 2 bases.

This clonotype was counted many times. The chain couples TRBV11-2 to TRBJ1-6, with 7 positions matching TRBD1. From germline, CDR1 is SGHAT and CDR2 FQNNGV. The CDR3 runs 14 residues. V dropped 7 bases and J dropped 7; count of bases not matched to a gene: 7. The CDR3 nucleotides read TGTGCCAGCAACTCCGGACAGGTGAATTCACCCCTCCACTTT. This encodes CASNSGQVNSPLHF.

This clonotype showed up just a few times. V gene TRBV4-1 combines with J gene TRBJ2-5, with D perhaps matching TRBD2 (5 bases). V gave up 1 base and J gave up 5 bases, with 17 bases separating them. The CDR3 has 16 residues. Germline values: CDR1 MGHRA, CDR2 YSYEKL. The CDR3 loop reads CASSQGAAFQRETQYF. CDR3 nucleotides: TGCGCCAGCAGCCAAGGAGCGGCATTCCAAAGGGAGACCCAGTACTTC.

The V gene is TRBV7-9, the J gene TRBJ1-2, with D maybe TRBD1 (6 bases). V dropped 4 bases and J dropped 3 bases, with 12 bases sitting between them. The CDR3 is 14 residues long. CDR1 and CDR2 from the germline V gene are SEHNR and FQNEAQ (reference sequence). CDR3 nucleotide sequence: TGTGCCAGCAGCTACGACAGGCCCTACTATGGCTACACCTTC. Translation gives CASSYDRPYYGYTF.

As for this clonotype: A much larger clone lies a single base off, so this may be a read error. This likely comes from a read error, as the CDR3 has no conserved phenylalanine or tryptophan at its end. The genes are TRBV6-5 and TRBJ2-5, with TRBD2 matching 11 bases. The CDR3 totals 18 residues. CDR1 is MNHEY and CDR2 is SVGAGI in the germline V gene. With 3 bases clipped from V and 3 bases from J, the junction kept 12 bases outside the gene matches. In DNA, the CDR3 is TGTGCCAGCAGTTATGTTCGCCTAGCGGGAGGACTTAAAGAGACCCAGTACTCC. Translation: CASSYVRLAGGLKETQYS.

This clonotype has a count of ten or more. The chain recombines TRBV28 with TRBJ2-6, with unresolved D. With 6 bases removed from V and 0 bases from J, the gap between germline ends came to 6 bases. Germline V lookup: CDR1 MDHEN, CDR2 SYDVKM. The CDR3 length is 14 residues. DNA for the CDR3: TGTGCCAGCAGCTTGCGCTCTGGGGCCAACGTCCTGACTTTC. It yields the protein CASSLRSGANVLTF.

J is TRBJ1-2 and V is TRBV9; 7 bases agree with TRBD1. From germline, CDR1 is SGDLS and CDR2 YYNGEE. The CDR3 has 16 amino acids. V lost 3 bases and J lost 6; bases outside the gene matches: 14. CDR3 loop: CASSAHPGVGGHGYTF. In DNA, the CDR3 is TGTGCCAGCAGCGCCCACCCGGGGGTAGGGGGCCATGGCTACACCTTC.

This clonotype was observed at least ten times. The chain recombines TRBV9 with TRBJ2-5; 7 nucleotides line up with TRBD2. Germline values: CDR1 SGDLS, CDR2 YYNGEE. The CDR3 loop spans 14 amino acids. V shed 0 bases and J 7 bases; nucleotides not matched to a gene: 6. The CDR3: CASSVGGGEGTQYF. CDR3 nucleotides: TGTGCCAGCAGCGTAGGAGGCGGGGAGGGGACCCAGTACTTC.

This clonotype came up a few times. The chain employs TRBV4-1 and TRBJ2-7, with TRBD1 matching 8 bases. The J segment lost 1 base and the V segment lost 2 bases, leaving 7 bases of the junction unmatched. The CDR3 contains 16 residues. CDR1 is MGHRA and CDR2 is YSYEKL in the germline V gene. The CDR3 spells CASSQSPGQVSYEQYF. CDR3 coding DNA: TGCGCCAGCAGCCAAAGCCCGGGACAGGTGTCCTACGAGCAGTACTTC.

Ten or more counts support this clonotype. The chain combines TRBV2 with TRBJ2-7, with 10 bases identical to TRBD1. With 6 bases clipped from V and 3 bases from J, the junction kept 8 bases outside the gene matches. Germline V gives CDR1 SNHLY, CDR2 FYNNEI. CDR3 length equals 15 residues. CDR3: CASSNPRDRGYEQYF. CDR3 sequence (DNA): TGTGCCAGCAGCAACCCCCGGGACAGGGGCTACGAGCAGTACTTC.

With regard to this clonotype: With a much larger clone just one base away, this may be a read error. It is likely a read error, because the conserved phenylalanine at the end of the CDR3 is missing. The V gene is TRBV7-8, the J gene TRBJ1-4; 9 positions agree with TRBD1. The CDR3 has 16 amino acids. The ends lost 4 bases at V and 6 bases at J; junction bases unmatched: 9. CDR1 and CDR2 (germline): SGHVS, FQNEAQ. This CDR3 reads CASSWIGQGLDEKLFL. The CDR3 coding sequence is TGTGCCAGCAGCTGGATCGGACAGGGGCTCGATGAAAAACTGTTTCTT.

The chain uses TRBV25-1 and TRBJ2-7; the match to TRBD1 covers 7 bases. The germline V gene has CDR1 MGHDK and CDR2 SYGVNS. The CDR3 contains 17 residues. V lost 4 bases, J lost 0 bases, and 12 bases stayed unmatched. The CDR3 here is CASSGRTRTGSSYEQYF. CDR3 coding DNA: TGTGCCAGCAGTGGGAGGACAAGGACAGGTAGCTCCTACGAGCAGTACTTC.